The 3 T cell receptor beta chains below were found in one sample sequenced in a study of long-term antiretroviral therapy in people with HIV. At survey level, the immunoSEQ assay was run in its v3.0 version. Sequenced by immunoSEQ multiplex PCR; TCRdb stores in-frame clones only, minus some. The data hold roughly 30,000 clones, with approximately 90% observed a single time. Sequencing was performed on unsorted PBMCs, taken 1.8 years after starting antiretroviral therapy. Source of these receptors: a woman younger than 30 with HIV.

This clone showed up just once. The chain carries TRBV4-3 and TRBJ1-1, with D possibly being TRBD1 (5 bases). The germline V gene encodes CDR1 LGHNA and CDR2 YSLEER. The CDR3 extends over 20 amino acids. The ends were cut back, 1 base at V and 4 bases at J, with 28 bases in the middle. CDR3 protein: CASSQALSTQGRVGTTEAFF. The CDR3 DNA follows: TGCGCCAGCAGCCAAGCTTTGTCGACCCAGGGTAGGGTCGGAACCACTGAAGCTTTCTTT.

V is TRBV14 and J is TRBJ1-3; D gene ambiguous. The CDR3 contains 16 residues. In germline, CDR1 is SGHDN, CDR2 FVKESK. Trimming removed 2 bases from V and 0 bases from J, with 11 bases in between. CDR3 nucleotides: TGTGCCAGCAGCCAACTGGGTCGGTACTCTGGAAACACCATATATTTT. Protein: CASSQLGRYSGNTIYF.

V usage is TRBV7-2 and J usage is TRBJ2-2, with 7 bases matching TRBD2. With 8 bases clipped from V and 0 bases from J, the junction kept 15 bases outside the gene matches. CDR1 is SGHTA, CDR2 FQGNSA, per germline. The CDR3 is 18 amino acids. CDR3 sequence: CASGPLAGGNTNTGELFF. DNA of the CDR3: TGTGCCAGCGGCCCGTTAGCGGGTGGTAATACGAACACCGGGGAGCTGTTTTTT. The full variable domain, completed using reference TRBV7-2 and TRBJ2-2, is GAGVSQSPSNKVTEKGKDVELRCDPISGHTALYWYRQSLGQGLEFLIYFQGNSAPDKSGLPSDRFSAERTGGSVSTLTIQRTQQEDSAVYLCASGPLAGGNTNTGELFFGEGSRLTVL.